These 26 T cell receptor beta chains were all obtained from the same sample, sequenced in a study of post-analysis software for immune sequencing data. Overall study findings and caveats: In patients, TRBV5-6, TRBV5-1 and TRBV20-1 belonged to five TRBV segments found more frequently than in controls.

These receptors have no known antigen. Researchers reported that TCR beta cDNA libraries carried unique molecular identifiers. MiXCR, applied by TCRdb to the PCR reads, yields one record per CDR3 protein. The sample shows approximately 250,000 distinct CDR3 sequences, 36% of them seen only once. Input material: blood. The receptors shown here come from a girl aged 10-17 years with multiple sclerosis.

This clonotype was seen at least ten times. V and J are TRBV29-1 and TRBJ2-6; D gene ambiguous. V was cut by 7 bases and J by 2 bases, with 9 bases left in between. This CDR3 spans 13 amino acids. Germline CDR1 reads SQVTM; CDR2 reads ANQGSEA. The CDR3 sequence: CSAQVTGANVLTF. In nucleotides, the CDR3 is TGCAGCGCGCAGGTGACTGGGGCCAACGTCCTGACTTTC.

CDR3 sequence: CASSLVFLGGAQYF. The CDR3 DNA reads TGCGCCAGCAGCTTGGTCTTTCTGGGGGGGGCCCAGTACTTC. The chain carries TRBV5-1 and TRBJ2-5; 7 nucleotides line up with TRBD2. The germline V gene has CDR1 SGHRS and CDR2 YFSETQ. This CDR3 is built from 14 residues. Trimming at V came to 0 bases and at J to 9 bases, leaving 8 bases not matched to a gene.

On this clonotype itself: A much larger clonotype is one base distant, so this may be a read error. The chain recombines TRBV7-6 with TRBJ2-3, with 8 bases lining up with TRBD2. Germline V gene sequence: CDR1 SGHVS, CDR2 FNYEAQ. CDR3 length equals 15 residues. CDR3 in DNA: TGTGCCAGCAACTTAGGCGGACTAGCCACAGATACGCAGTATTTT. Its translation: CASNLGGLATDTQYF.

This clonotype was detected many times. The chain combines TRBV7-2 with TRBJ2-3; D unresolved. Deletions cut 3 bases from V and 3 bases from J, with 7 bases between. Germline V lookup: CDR1 SGHTA, CDR2 FQGNSA. This CDR3 is built from 13 residues. CDR3 DNA sequence: TGTGCCAGCAGCTTGCTGGGGACAGATACGCAGTATTTT. Translated: CASSLLGTDTQYF.

Concerning this clonotype itself: Being one base from a much bigger clone, this may be a read error. V is TRBV12-3 or TRBV12-4 and J is TRBJ2-3; D remains unclear. The length of the CDR3 is 12 residues. DNA of the CDR3: TGTGCCAGCAGTTTAATAGGAGATGCGCAGTATTTT. Translation gives CASSLIGDAQYF.

This clonotype occurred many times. The chain couples TRBV15 to TRBJ2-5; TRBD1 matches at 7 bases. V trimming: 1 base; J trimming: 3 bases; junction bases outside the gene matches: 5. Germline V lookup: CDR1 LNHNV, CDR2 YYDKDF (reference sequence). This CDR3 has 15 residues. DNA for the CDR3: TGTGCCACCAGCAGAGGCGCAGGGGGAGAAGAGACCCAGTACTTC. Translated: CATSRGAGGEETQYF.

This clonotype was counted many times. The chain employs TRBV12-3 or TRBV12-4 and TRBJ1-6; no reliable D call. The CDR3 spans 13 residues. The V end lost 6 bases, the J end lost 7 bases, and 10 bases lay between the germline ends. The CDR3 DNA is TGTGCCAGCAGGTCCTCATCCAATTCACCCCTCCACTTT. Amino acids: CASRSSSNSPLHF.

Of note for this clonotype: A much larger clone differs from this one at a single base, so this may be a read error. The J gene is TRBJ2-5, the V gene TRBV2; 11 nucleotides line up with TRBD2. With 5 bases clipped from V and 11 bases from J, the junction kept 10 bases outside the gene matches. Germline loops: CDR1 SNHLY, CDR2 FYNNEI. CDR3 length: 14 residues. CDR3 region: CASSTGLADLEQYF. As DNA, the CDR3 is TGTGCCAGCAGTACGGGACTAGCGGACCTTGAGCAGTACTTC. Variable domain in full (rest from reference TRBV2 and TRBJ2-5): EPEVTQTPSHQVTQMGQEVILRCVPISNHLYFYWYRQILGQKVEFLVSFYNNEISEKSEIFDDQFSVERPDGSNFTLKIRSTKLEDSAMYFCASSTGLADLEQYFGPGTRLLVL.

The chain recombines TRBV7-8 with TRBJ2-3; TRBD2 is a possible D gene (8 bases). The germline gives CDR1 SGHVS, CDR2 FQNEAQ. CDR3 size: 18 residues. Trimming pared 1 base from V and 0 bases from J, leaving 17 bases between. CDR3: CASSLGKGQRGSTDTQYF. CDR3 in DNA: TGTGCCAGCAGCTTAGGGAAGGGACAGCGGGGGAGCACAGATACGCAGTATTTT.

There are a few counts of this clonotype. This chain connects TRBV5-8 to TRBJ1-4; a weak D match, TRBD1 (6 bases). Germline-derived CDR1 and CDR2 are SGHTS and YDEGEE. Trimming took 0 bases from V and 6 from J, leaving 15 bases between them. There are 16 residues in the CDR3. CDR3: CASSLGDRQADEKLFF. CDR3 DNA sequence: TGTGCCAGCAGCTTGGGGGATCGACAGGCCGATGAAAAACTGTTTTTT.

To note about this clonotype: Germline is not matched at one junction end, which may reflect a read error. J is TRBJ2-4 and V is TRBV3-1, with 7 bases fitting TRBD2. Germline-derived CDR1 and CDR2 are LGHDT and YNNKEL (reference sequence). The CDR3 consists of 16 residues. The CDR3 nucleotides read TGTGCCAGCAGCCAGAGGACTAGAGACACCAAAAACATTCGGTACTTC. It yields the protein CASSQRTRDTKNIRYF.

This clonotype has a handful of counts. Given a much more abundant clone one base away, this may be a read error. The V call is TRBV20-1, the J call TRBJ2-7, with D tentatively TRBD1 or TRBD2 (6 bases each). V lost 1 base, J lost 12 bases, and 19 bases lay in between. The CDR3 covers 13 residues. Germline CDR1 reads DFQATT; CDR2 reads SNEGSKA (reference sequence). CDR3 residues: CSARASGGGIRYF. The DNA of the CDR3 is TGCAGTGCTAGAGCTTCAGGAGGGGGAATTCGGTACTTC.

This chain links TRBV19 with TRBJ2-5; D is possibly TRBD1 or TRBD2 (5 bases each). Germline CDR1 reads LNHDA; CDR2 reads SQIVND (reference sequence). The CDR3 spans 15 residues. V was trimmed by 2 bases and J by 4 bases, leaving 14 bases between them. The CDR3 DNA is TGTGCCAGTAGTATAACCCCGGGACCGGGAGAGACCCAGTACTTC. It yields the protein CASSITPGPGETQYF.

V gene TRBV7-2 combines with J gene TRBJ2-3; D gene unclear. This CDR3 contains 11 residues. Germline lookup yields CDR1 SGHTA and CDR2 FQGNSA. V lost 7 bases to trimming and J lost 6 bases, with 8 bases between them. CDR3 in amino acids: CASTQFDTQYF. The CDR3 DNA sequence: TGTGCCAGCACCCAATTTGATACGCAGTATTTT.

Ten or more counts support this clonotype. CDR3 amino acids: CASSPRDRSGDTQYF. Here the CDR3 DNA reads TGTGCCAGCAGTCCTCGGGACAGATCAGGTGATACGCAGTATTTT. The chain joins TRBV27 to TRBJ2-3; 7 bases fit TRBD1. The CDR3 is 15 residues long. CDR1 and CDR2 (germline): MNHEY, SMNVEV (reference sequence). V lost 5 bases, J lost 6 bases, and 11 bases stayed unmatched.

In this sample, this clonotype turned up many times. One junction end disagrees with the germline gene, perhaps due to a read error. Written as DNA, the CDR3 is TGCGCCAGCAGCTTGGGGGGCCAGGCGAGTGGAGAGATCCAGTACTTC. Protein sequence: CASSLGGQASGEIQYF. The chain has TRBV5-1 and TRBJ2-5; D may be TRBD1 (5 bases). The CDR3 runs 16 residues. Germline loops: CDR1 SGHRS, CDR2 YFSETQ. The full variable domain, with the rest looked up from reference TRBV5-1 and TRBJ2-5, is KAGVTQTPRYLIKTRGQQVTLSCSPISGHRSVSWYQQTPGQGLQFLFEYFSETQRNKGNFPGRFSGRQFSNSRSEMNVSTLELGDSALYLCASSLGGQASGEIQYFGPGTRLLVL.

This clonotype appeared a few times. One junction end disagrees with the germline gene, perhaps due to a read error. The rearrangement uses TRBV2 and TRBJ2-2; TRBD2 is a possible D gene (5 bases). Per the germline V gene, CDR1 is SNHLY and CDR2 is FYNNEI. The CDR3 runs to 14 residues. CDR3 in amino acids: CASSERARTGERFF. Here the CDR3 DNA reads TGTGCCAGCAGTGAACGGGCCAGAACCGGGGAGCGGTTTTTT.

This clonotype turned up a few times. The chain carries TRBV14 and TRBJ2-7, with 10 bases that match TRBD2. CDR3 size: 19 residues. With 1 base clipped from V and 7 bases from J, the junction kept 19 bases outside the gene matches. Germline lookup yields CDR1 SGHDN and CDR2 FVKESK. The CDR3 coding sequence is TGTGCCAGCAGCCAAGGGTCCTCAGCGGGAGGGCCCCTCTACAATGAGCAGTACTTC. It encodes CASSQGSSAGGPLYNEQYF.

In the case of this clonotype: A much larger clone is a single base away; this may be a read error. No conserved phenylalanine or tryptophan is present at the end of the CDR3, so a read error is the likely explanation. This sequence joins TRBV6-5 and TRBJ1-6; D gene unclear. The V end lost 4 bases, the J end lost 0 bases, and 16 bases lay between the germline ends. This CDR3 is built from 18 residues. Germline CDR1 MNHEY, CDR2 SVGAGI. CDR3 in amino acids: CASSLLGRKSSYNSPLHL. DNA for the CDR3: TGTGCCAGCAGTTTGCTCGGACGCAAGAGCTCCTATAATTCACCCCTCCACCTT.

This clonotype was recorded a few times. The J gene is TRBJ2-1, the V gene TRBV2, with 13 nucleotides matching TRBD2. Looked up from germline, CDR1 is SNHLY and CDR2 is FYNNEI. The CDR3 spans 17 residues. Trimming removed 6 bases from V and 2 bases from J; junction bases left unmatched: 7. The CDR3 coding sequence is TGTGCCAGCAGGGTTGGACTAGCGGGAGTCACCTACAATGAGCAGTTCTTC. This encodes CASRVGLAGVTYNEQFF. The variable domain in full, with the rest retrieved from reference TRBV2 and TRBJ2-1, is EPEVTQTPSHQVTQMGQEVILRCVPISNHLYFYWYRQILGQKVEFLVSFYNNEISEKSEIFDDQFSVERPDGSNFTLKIRSTKLEDSAMYFCASRVGLAGVTYNEQFFGPGTRLTVL.

Turning to this clonotype: A much larger clone lies a single base off, so this may be a read error. The chain is built from TRBV29-1 and TRBJ1-1; TRBD1 might be the D (5 bases). CDR3 length: 16 residues. The V gene's germline CDR1 is SQVTM and CDR2 ANQGSEA. V was cut by 6 bases and J by 4 bases, with 24 bases left in between. The CDR3 protein is CSVLPDMRGVGTEAFF. In nucleotides, the CDR3 is TGCAGCGTCCTACCGGACATGCGCGGCGTGGGCACTGAAGCTTTCTTT.

This clonotype appeared many times. The V and J genes are TRBV11-1 and TRBJ2-1; no clear D gene. In germline, CDR1 is SGHAT, CDR2 FQDESV (reference sequence). The CDR3 consists of 14 residues. V shed 2 bases and J shed 7 bases, with 12 bases lying between them. CDR3 sequence: CASSLSTVRNEQFF. CDR3 sequence (DNA): TGTGCCAGCAGCTTAAGCACAGTCCGAAATGAGCAGTTCTTC.

The chain recombines TRBV28 with TRBJ2-3; 16 bases match TRBD2. V dropped 5 bases and J dropped 4; count of bases not matched to a gene: 15. This CDR3 spans 20 amino acids. Germline-derived CDR1 and CDR2 are MDHEN and SYDVKM. DNA of the CDR3: TGTGCCAGCAGTCCCCGGTCGATAGGGACTAGCGGGGGGGCCCCAGATACGCAGTATTTT. Residues: CASSPRSIGTSGGAPDTQYF.

Of note for this clonotype: A much larger clonotype is one base distant, so this may be a read error. J is TRBJ2-5 and V is TRBV20-1; D perhaps matches TRBD1 (6 bases). Germline-derived CDR1 and CDR2 are DFQATT and SNEGSKA (reference sequence). The CDR3 length is 14 residues. Deletions cut 4 bases from V and 11 bases from J, with 23 bases between. CDR3 loop: CSAKTGTRGDEQYF. The CDR3 DNA reads as TGCAGTGCTAAAACCGGGACCAGGGGCGATGAGCAGTACTTC.

As concerns this clonotype: Being one base from a much bigger clone, this may be a read error. The J gene is TRBJ1-1, the V gene TRBV15; D uncertain. This CDR3 comprises 15 residues. V was clipped by 0 bases and J by 3 bases, with 11 bases between them. Germline V gene sequence: CDR1 LNHNV, CDR2 YYDKDF (reference sequence). The CDR3 is CATSRENGMDTEAFF. In nucleotides, the CDR3 is TGTGCCACCAGCAGAGAGAATGGAATGGACACTGAAGCTTTCTTT.

For this clonotype: A much more abundant neighbour one base away suggests this may be a read error. This chain links TRBV6-5 with TRBJ1-2; D unclear. Germline CDR1 is MNHEY and CDR2 is SVGAGI. The CDR3 is 14 amino acids. The CDR3 DNA follows: TGTGCCAACAGTTACGGGCCAGGAAGGGATGGCTACACCTTC. It yields the protein CANSYGPGRDGYTF.